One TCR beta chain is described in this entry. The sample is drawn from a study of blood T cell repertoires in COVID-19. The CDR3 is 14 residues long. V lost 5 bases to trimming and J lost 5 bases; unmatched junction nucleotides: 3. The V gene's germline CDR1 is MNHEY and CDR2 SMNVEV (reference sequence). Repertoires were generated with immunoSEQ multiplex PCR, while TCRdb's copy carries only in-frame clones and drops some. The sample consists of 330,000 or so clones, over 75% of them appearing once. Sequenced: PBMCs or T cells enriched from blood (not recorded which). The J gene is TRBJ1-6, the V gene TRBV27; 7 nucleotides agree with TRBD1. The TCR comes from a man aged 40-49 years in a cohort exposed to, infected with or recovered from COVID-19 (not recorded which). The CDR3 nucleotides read TGTGCCAGCAGTACCGGGACAGATAATTCACCCCTCCACTTT. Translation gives CASSTGTDNSPLHF.